The clone carrying this T cell receptor beta chain was found once. Its antigen is as yet unknown. The time point denotes: cycle 4 day 1 (C4D1), after about 6 weeks of nivolumab. Brentuximab vedotin exposure varied among the patients, all of whom had relapsed after autologous stem cell transplantation. The data stem from a study of PD-1 blockade in classical Hodgkin lymphoma. General study findings and limits: CD8+ TCR diversity did not rise significantly by C4D1, unlike CD4+.

Germline CDR1 and CDR2: SGHAT and FQNNGV. The CDR3 loop spans 16 amino acids. Trimming removed 4 bases from V and 6 bases from J; junction bases left unmatched: 4. Sequencing used immunoSEQ multiplex PCR; TCRdb keeps in-frame clones, though not all of them. The sample includes under 45,000 clones, around 69% of them seen just once. The chain combines TRBV11-2 with TRBJ2-1; 15 bases are a match to TRBD2. The clonotype originates from a human donor with classical Hodgkin lymphoma. The sample was peripheral blood mononuclear cells (PBMCs), taken before the fourth cycle of nivolumab. CDR3: CASSSWTSGGVNEQFF. The CDR3 DNA sequence: TGTGCCAGCAGCTCCTGGACTAGCGGGGGGGTCAATGAGCAGTTCTTC.